The rows below give T cell receptor beta chains drawn from one sample of a study of Ad26.COV2.S vaccination and SARS-CoV-2 variants. TCRdb's copy holds only in-frame clones and misses some; the assay was immunoSEQ multiplex PCR. The repertoire holds hundreds of thousands of clones, with about 91% as singletons. The source material was peripheral blood, sampled after recovery from COVID-19. The receptor source for this set is a human donor who had recovered from COVID-19. Each CDR3 is given with its conserved first and last residue. A D gene is named only where the DNA matches it firmly. Clone sizes are given selectively: once, few, many, or a class where the clone is expanded.

CDR3aa	CDR3nt	abundance	v_gene	j_gene	d_gene
CASSRSGGNEKLFF	TGTGCCAGCAGCCGCTCGGGGGGGAATGAAAAACTGTTTTTT	.	TRBV6-5	TRBJ1-4	.
CASSYSRGDSDETQYF	TGTGCCAGCAGTTACAGCCGGGGGGATAGTGACGAGACCCAGTACTTC	.	TRBV6-2/TRBV6-3	TRBJ2-5	TRBD2
CSVSGSNTGELFF	TGCAGCGTCTCGGGGTCCAACACCGGGGAGCTGTTTTTT	.	TRBV29-1	TRBJ2-2	.
CASSVQRGWNNEQFF	TGTGCCAGCAGTGTCCAGCGGGGATGGAACAATGAGCAGTTCTTC	.	TRBV2	TRBJ2-1	TRBD2
CASSSRDRAYEQYF	TGTGCCAGCAGCTCCCGGGACAGGGCCTACGAGCAGTACTTC	.	TRBV7-2	TRBJ2-7	TRBD1
CASSLQETQYF	TGCGCCAGCAGCTTACAAGAGACCCAGTACTTC	.	TRBV5-1	TRBJ2-5	.
CASSLGAGGWYNEQFF	TGTGCCAGCAGCTTAGGGGCAGGGGGTTGGTACAATGAGCAGTTCTTC	.	TRBV7-2	TRBJ2-1	TRBD1
CATSGRVANQPQHF	TGTGCCACCAGTGGTAGGGTCGCTAATCAGCCCCAGCATTTT	.	TRBV24-1	TRBJ1-5	.
CASSFDRGYEQYF	TGTGCCAGCAGTTTTGACAGGGGTTACGAGCAGTACTTC	.	TRBV27	TRBJ2-7	TRBD1
CASSVVMVGGRSTEAFF	TGTGCCAGCAGTGTCGTGATGGTCGGAGGGCGGTCCACTGAAGCTTTCTTT	.	TRBV6-1	TRBJ1-1	.
CASSQRQVTGELFF	TGCGCCAGCAGCCAGCGACAGGTTACCGGGGAGCTGTTTTTT	.	TRBV4-3	TRBJ2-2	.
CASSLSVGNEQFF	TGTGCCAGCAGCTTATCGGTGGGGAATGAGCAGTTCTTC	.	TRBV7-2	TRBJ2-1	.
CASSLVITGVTSTDTQYF	TGCGCCAGCAGCCTCGTGATAACGGGGGTCACTAGCACAGATACGCAGTATTTT	.	TRBV4-1	TRBJ2-3	.
CASSEVPGRYTGELFF	TGTGCCAGCAGTGAGGTTCCAGGACGATACACCGGGGAGCTGTTTTTT	.	TRBV6-1	TRBJ2-2	.
CASSQLGPSYEQYF	TGTGCCAGCTCTCAGTTGGGACCGTCCTACGAGCAGTACTTC	.	TRBV6-5	TRBJ2-7	.
CATSRDTGRSYEQYF	TGTGCCACCAGCAGAGATACCGGGCGATCCTACGAGCAGTACTTC	.	TRBV15	TRBJ2-7	.
CASSPSPSGSYGTQYF	TGCGCCAGCAGCCCCTCCCCGAGCGGGTCATACGGGACCCAGTACTTC	.	TRBV5-1	TRBJ2-5	.
CASSPTGRKDTEAFF	TGCGCCAGCAGCCCTACGGGCCGAAAGGACACTGAAGCTTTCTTT	.	TRBV4-1	TRBJ1-1	.
CASSIVVSGGGYTF	TGTGCCAGTAGTATCGTCGTGTCGGGAGGAGGCTACACCTTC	once	TRBV19	TRBJ1-2	.
CASSQHRTGEGGYGYTF	TGTGCCAGCAGCCAACACCGGACAGGGGAAGGTGGCTATGGCTACACCTTC	few	TRBV7-9	TRBJ1-2	TRBD1
CASSVGGDTDTQYF	TGTGCCAGCAGCGTAGGTGGGGACACAGATACGCAGTATTTT	.	TRBV9	TRBJ2-3	.
CASSYGENTEAFF	TGCGCCAGCAGTTACGGGGAGAACACTGAAGCTTTCTTT	.	TRBV10-1	TRBJ1-1	.
CASSELEETQYF	TGTGCCAGCAGTGAATTAGAAGAGACCCAGTACTTC	.	TRBV25-1	TRBJ2-5	.
CASSRTVPYSPLHF	TGTGCCAGCAGTCGAACCGTCCCTTATTCACCCCTCCACTTT	.	TRBV5-6	TRBJ1-6	.
CASTEAGGGGYTF	TGTGCCAGCACCGAAGCTGGTGGTGGTGGCTACACCTTC	.	TRBV12-3/TRBV12-4	TRBJ1-2	.
CASSYGGGAETQYF	TGTGCCAGCAGTTACGGCGGGGGGGCCGAGACCCAGTACTTC	.	TRBV6-5	TRBJ2-5	TRBD2
CASRVPGQGGTEAFF	TGTGCCAGCAGGGTACCGGGACAGGGAGGGACTGAAGCTTTCTTT	.	TRBV27	TRBJ1-1	TRBD1
CASSQHRQESEAFF	TGTGCCAGCAGCCAGCATCGACAGGAGTCTGAAGCTTTCTTT	.	TRBV11-2	TRBJ1-1	.
CASSPRSGNRETQYF	TGTGCCAGCAGCCCCCGTTCGGGGAACCGGGAGACCCAGTACTTC	.	TRBV11-3	TRBJ2-5	.
CASSPAGTNYGYTF	TGTGCCAGCAGCCCGGCCGGGACTAACTATGGCTACACCTTC	.	TRBV9	TRBJ1-2	.
CASSLDRSSSYEQYF	TGTGCCAGCAGCTTAGACCGGTCGAGCTCCTACGAGCAGTACTTC	.	TRBV7-2	TRBJ2-7	.
CASSVDRDRGYEQYF	TGTGCCAGCAGCGTAGATAGGGACAGGGGATACGAGCAGTACTTC	.	TRBV9	TRBJ2-7	TRBD1
CASSPGTSGGDQETQYF	TGTGCCAGCAGCCCCGGGACTAGCGGGGGGGACCAAGAGACCCAGTACTTC	once	TRBV9	TRBJ2-5	TRBD2
CASSDTRSGYNEQFF	TGTGCCAGCAGTGATACCAGATCCGGCTACAATGAGCAGTTCTTC	.	TRBV2	TRBJ2-1	.
CASSQEAGAKTQYF	TGTGCCAGCAGCCAAGAGGCGGGGGCGAAGACCCAGTACTTC	.	TRBV3-1/TRBV3-2	TRBJ2-5	.